The 21 T cell receptor beta chains below were found in one sample sequenced in a study of blood T cell repertoires in COVID-19 (dated by TCRdb to 2020 to 2022). Libraries were made using the immunoSEQ multiplex PCR assay. In its TCRdb copy, this immuneACCESS table keeps in-frame sequences only and misses some clones. Where compared with another copy, unresolved V genes explain less than half of these, and the others have no known cause. The sample contains about 100,000 clones, around four fifths of them found a single time. The ten largest clones take up around 15% of the sample. The sequencing input was peripheral blood. These TCRs come from a man aged 50-60 years with active or convalescent COVID-19.

This clone occurred once. The chain is built from TRBV28 and TRBJ1-4; tentative D call: TRBD1 (6 bases). V lost 3 bases to trimming and J lost 4 bases, with 15 bases between them. The germline V gene has CDR1 MDHEN and CDR2 SYDVKM. There are 16 residues in the CDR3. The CDR3, as DNA: TGTGCCAGCAGTTTCGTCGAAGGGGGTTTTAATGAAAAACTGTTTTTT. This gives the protein CASSFVEGGFNEKLFF.

V is TRBV5-4 and J is TRBJ1-2, with D perhaps matching TRBD1 (6 bases). Trimming left V 0 bases short and J 4 bases short, with 10 bases between. The CDR3 loop spans 14 amino acids. Germline loops: CDR1 SGHNT, CDR2 YYREEE (reference sequence). The CDR3 reads CASSLEGGTYGYTF. CDR3 nucleotide sequence: TGTGCCAGCAGCTTGGAGGGGGGGACCTATGGCTACACCTTC.

The gene calls are TRBV12-5 and TRBJ1-1; maybe TRBD1 (5 bases). The CDR3 length is 15 residues. CDR1 LGHNT and CDR2 FRNRAP come from the germline V gene. The germline V and J ends were trimmed by 0 bases and 5 bases, with 13 bases remaining between them. This chain's CDR3 is CASGLVRTGGTEAFF. The CDR3 nucleotides read TGTGCTAGTGGTTTGGTTAGGACGGGGGGTACTGAAGCTTTCTTT.

This clone has a single count. The V call is TRBV30, the J call TRBJ2-7, with D perhaps TRBD2 (7 bases). The CDR3 spans 12 residues. Trimming took off 8 bases at V and 6 bases at J, with 17 bases between the two ends. Germline V gene data show CDR1 as GTSNPN and CDR2 as SVGIG (reference sequence). The CDR3 reads CAMGRGRIEQYF. The CDR3 DNA reads TGTGCCATGGGGCGGGGGCGGATCGAGCAGTACTTC.

This clone has more than one count but fewer than ten. CDR3 bases: TGTGCCAGCTCACCCGATGGGAGGGGAAACATTCAGTACTTC. It yields the protein CASSPDGRGNIQYF. This chain links TRBV18 with TRBJ2-4; 7 bases are a match to TRBD2. V trimming: 3 bases; J trimming: 6 bases; junction bases outside the gene matches: 5. The length of the CDR3 is 14 residues. Germline-derived CDR1 and CDR2 are KGHSH and LQKENI.

This rearrangement joins TRBV7-9 to TRBJ2-1; 7 bases agree with TRBD2. CDR1 and CDR2 (germline): SEHNR, FQNEAQ (reference sequence). The CDR3 is made up of 13 amino acids. V shed 2 bases and J 8 bases; nucleotides not matched to a gene: 3. Here the CDR3 DNA reads TGTGCCAGCAGCTTAACCCGGGAGGATGAGCAGTTCTTC. Protein product: CASSLTREDEQFF.

This chain joins TRBV19 and TRBJ2-3; TRBD1 aligns across 8 bases. Germline loops: CDR1 LNHDA, CDR2 SQIVND (reference sequence). The CDR3 runs to 16 residues. With V trimmed by 1 base and J by 2 bases, 5 bases remained unmatched. As DNA, the CDR3 is TGTGCCAGTAGTATAGGACAGGGGCGGGACACAGATACGCAGTATTTT. Its translation: CASSIGQGRDTDTQYF.

The count of this clone is one. The rearrangement joins TRBV1 to TRBJ2-1; the table's D gene call, TRBD2, was not cross checked with the DNA. TRBV1 is flagged as a pseudogene. The CDR3 is 15 amino acids. DNA of the CDR3: TGCACCAGCAGCCAGGGACTAGCGGGCTACAATGAGCAGTTCTTC. Translated, it gives CTSSQGLAGYNEQFF.

The CDR3 region has the DNA TGTGCCAGCAGGAGATCGGGACAGAGTAATTCACCCCTCCACTTT. As protein: CASRRSGQSNSPLHF. This sequence joins TRBV2 and TRBJ1-6; TRBD1 matches 7 bases. Germline CDR1 is SNHLY and CDR2 is FYNNEI. V shed 6 bases, J shed 6 bases, and the junction held 8 bases outside the gene matches. This CDR3 region has 15 residues.

This rearrangement joins TRBV5-1 to TRBJ1-6, with 7 bases lining up with TRBD1. V trimming: 4 bases; J trimming: 10 bases; junction bases outside the gene matches: 11. The germline CDR1 and CDR2 sequences are SGHRS and YFSETQ. This CDR3 is 15 amino acids long. The CDR3 coding sequence is TGCGCCAGCAGCCAAGGGACAGCAAACGGGTCACCCCTCCACTTT. It codes for CASSQGTANGSPLHF.

The chain has TRBV14 and TRBJ2-3, with 10 bases fitting TRBD2. V shed 4 bases and J 2 bases; nucleotides not matched to a gene: 12. Per the germline V gene, CDR1 is SGHDN and CDR2 is FVKESK. The CDR3 covers 18 residues. CDR3 coding DNA: TGTGCCAGCAGCCCACTCAGCGGGAGGGAGACCACCACAGATACGCAGTATTTT. It is translated as CASSPLSGRETTTDTQYF.

The chain carries TRBV20-1 and TRBJ1-5; D not resolved. Trimming took 3 bases from V and 0 from J, leaving 9 bases between them. This CDR3 is built from 14 residues. Germline CDR1 DFQATT, CDR2 SNEGSKA (reference sequence). CDR3 residues: CSASGESSNQPQHF. The CDR3 region has the DNA TGCAGTGCTAGTGGTGAGAGTAGCAATCAGCCCCAGCATTTT.

The chain recombines TRBV5-1 with TRBJ1-3; TRBD1 is a possible D gene (5 bases). Trimming left V 4 bases short and J 0 bases short, with 8 bases between. CDR3 length equals 14 residues. CDR1 and CDR2 from the germline V gene are SGHRS and YFSETQ. DNA for the CDR3: TGCGCCAGCAGCCAGACAGACTCTGGAAACACCATATATTTT. Amino acid sequence: CASSQTDSGNTIYF.

CDR3 bases: TGTGCCAGCAGCTTCGGCCGCCGACTAGCGGGAAACGAGCAGTACTTC. Residues: CASSFGRRLAGNEQYF. The chain carries TRBV3-1 (or the pseudogene TRBV3-2) and TRBJ2-7; TRBD2 matches at 11 bases. Germline CDR1 LGHDT, CDR2 YNNKEL (reference sequence). The J segment lost 5 bases and the V segment lost 5 bases, leaving 11 bases of the junction unmatched. The CDR3 is 16 residues long.

The chain combines TRBV27 with TRBJ2-5, with 7 nucleotides matching TRBD2. V lost 5 bases and J lost 3; bases outside the gene matches: 9. CDR3 length: 15 residues. The germline V gene has CDR1 MNHEY and CDR2 SMNVEV (reference sequence). CDR3 sequence reads: CASSPWFGTKETQYF. The CDR3 DNA follows: TGTGCCAGCAGTCCCTGGTTCGGGACTAAAGAGACCCAGTACTTC.

J is TRBJ1-1 and V is TRBV7-6; no reliable D call. The CDR3 length is 15 residues. V was pared by 6 bases and J by 4 bases, with 18 bases between. Germline CDR1 is SGHVS and CDR2 is FNYEAQ. CDR3 region: CASSNSGTLGTEAFF. The CDR3 DNA reads as TGTGCCAGCAGTAATAGCGGCACCTTGGGCACTGAAGCTTTCTTT.

Comment on this clone: The junction differs from germline at one of its ends, possibly a read error. This rearrangement joins TRBV25-1 to TRBJ1-2, with D perhaps matching TRBD1 (5 bases). This CDR3 has 17 residues. Germline CDR1 is MGHDK and CDR2 is SYGVNS. Here the CDR3 DNA reads TGTGCCACCAGTGCTGGAGGAGGGACTCCAGCTAACTATGGCTACACCTTC. Residues: CATSAGGGTPANYGYTF.

J is TRBJ1-3 and V is TRBV19, with D possibly matching TRBD1 (6 bases). Germline CDR1 and CDR2: LNHDA and SQIVND (reference sequence). V gave up 2 bases and J gave up 7 bases, with 15 bases separating them. This CDR3 region has 15 residues. The CDR3 is CASSITWTVENTIYF. In DNA, the CDR3 is TGTGCCAGTAGTATAACATGGACAGTTGAGAACACCATATATTTT.

The rearrangement uses TRBV19 and TRBJ2-1, with D perhaps TRBD2 (6 bases). The CDR3 has 13 residues. Germline V gene sequence: CDR1 LNHDA, CDR2 SQIVND (reference sequence). V was trimmed by 1 base and J by 5 bases, leaving 6 bases between them. The CDR3 DNA sequence: TGTGCCAGTAGTATAGGGACTAACAATGAGCAGTTCTTC. Encoded protein: CASSIGTNNEQFF.

This clone occurred once. J is TRBJ1-1 and V is TRBV2; D possibly corresponds to TRBD1 (6 bases). Germline CDR1 reads SNHLY; CDR2 reads FYNNEI. V was cut by 5 bases and J by 6 bases, with 22 bases left in between. The CDR3 is 16 amino acids. The CDR3, as DNA: TGTGCCAGCAGTTTTGGGGGCGTAGAAACGACACCTGAAGCTTTCTTT. The encoded protein is CASSFGGVETTPEAFF.

The chain has TRBV5-1 and TRBJ2-6, with a weak D call TRBD1 (6 bases). The CDR3 is 16 residues long. V shed 0 bases and J shed 4 bases, with 11 bases lying between them. Germline values: CDR1 SGHRS, CDR2 YFSETQ. The CDR3 bases are TGCGCCAGCAGCTTGGCAGGGGTTCCCGGGGCCAACGTCCTGACTTTC. It specifies CASSLAGVPGANVLTF.